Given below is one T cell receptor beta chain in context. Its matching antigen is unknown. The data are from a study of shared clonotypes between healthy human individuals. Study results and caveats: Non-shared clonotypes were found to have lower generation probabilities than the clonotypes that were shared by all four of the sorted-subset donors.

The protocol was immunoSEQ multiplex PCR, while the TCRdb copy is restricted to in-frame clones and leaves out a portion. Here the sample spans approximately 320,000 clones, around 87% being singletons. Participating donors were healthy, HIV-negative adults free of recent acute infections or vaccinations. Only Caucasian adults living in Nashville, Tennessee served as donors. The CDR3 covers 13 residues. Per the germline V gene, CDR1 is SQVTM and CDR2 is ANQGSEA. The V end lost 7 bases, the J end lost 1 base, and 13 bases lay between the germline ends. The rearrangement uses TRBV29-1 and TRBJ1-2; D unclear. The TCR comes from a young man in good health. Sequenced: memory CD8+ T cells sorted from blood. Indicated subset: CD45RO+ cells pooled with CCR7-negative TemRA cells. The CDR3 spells CSASPADNYGYTF. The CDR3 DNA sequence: TGCAGCGCCTCCCCGGCAGATAACTATGGCTACACCTTC.